This is a list of T cell receptor beta chains from one sample in a study of blood T cells in healthy people across ages. Via MiXCR, TCRdb re-called the 5' RACE reads, giving one row per CDR3 protein. The sample contains 980,000 or so distinct CDR3 sequences, around 49% of which appear only once. Specimen: blood. These receptors originate from a young man in good health. Each CDR3 is given with its conserved first and last residue. A D gene is named only where the DNA matches it firmly. Clone size is stated in some rows and not others, as once, few, many or a class when expanded.

D	V	J	size	CDR3	DNA
NA	TRBV6-5	TRBJ2-7	NA	CASSYSTGGWSSYEQYF	TGTGCCAGCAGTTACTCGACGGGGGGCTGGAGCTCCTACGAGCAGTACTTC
TRBD1	TRBV27	TRBJ1-2	NA	CASSLKRDRSFYGYTF	TGTGCCAGCAGTCTGAAACGGGACAGGTCCTTCTATGGCTACACCTTC
NA	TRBV29-1	TRBJ2-5	NA	CSVDGSPILRGTQYF	TGCAGCGTTGATGGGTCCCCCATATTACGGGGGACCCAGTACTTC
NA	TRBV11-2	TRBJ1-6	NA	CASSPQWAHNSPLHF	TGTGCCAGCAGCCCACAGTGGGCTCATAATTCACCCCTCCACTTT
NA	TRBV28	TRBJ2-6	few	CASSSPTLSGANVLTF	TGTGCCAGCAGTTCCCCGACTCTCTCTGGGGCCAACGTCCTGACTTTC
NA	TRBV6-6	TRBJ1-1	few	CASNSPNRDLEAFF	TGTGCCAGCAACTCCCCCAACAGGGATCTGGAAGCTTTCTTT
TRBD2	TRBV20-1	TRBJ2-3	NA	CSVAGGVTSTDTQYF	TGCAGTGTAGCGGGGGGGGTTACTAGCACAGATACGCAGTATTTT
TRBD2	TRBV28	TRBJ2-2	NA	CASSSGTSGPYTGELFF	TGTGCCAGCAGTTCGGGGACTAGCGGGCCCTACACCGGGGAGCTGTTTTTT
NA	TRBV7-2	TRBJ1-1	NA	CASSEMGSPNTEAFF	TGTGCCAGCAGCGAGATGGGGTCCCCAAACACTGAAGCTTTCTTT
NA	TRBV15	TRBJ2-5	few	CATSREGQETQYF	TGTGCCACCAGCAGGGAAGGTCAAGAGACCCAGTACTTC
NA	TRBV4-3	TRBJ1-2	NA	CASSQDAGENYGYTF	TGCGCCAGCAGCCAAGATGCGGGGGAGAACTATGGCTACACCTTC
TRBD1	TRBV12-3/TRBV12-4	TRBJ1-5	NA	CASGQGNSNQPQHF	TGTGCCAGCGGACAGGGGAACAGCAATCAGCCCCAGCATTTT
TRBD1	TRBV28	TRBJ2-3	few	CASLRDRADTQYF	TGTGCCAGCCTTCGGGACAGGGCAGATACGCAGTATTTT
NA	TRBV6-5	TRBJ1-4	once	CASSYGQEVEKLFF	TGTGCCAGCAGTTACGGCCAGGAAGTAGAAAAACTGTTTTTT
TRBD1	TRBV14	TRBJ2-1	NA	CASSQGWFGQGRNEQFF	TGTGCCAGCAGCCAAGGATGGTTTGGACAGGGTCGCAATGAGCAGTTCTTC
NA	TRBV6-1	TRBJ2-3	NA	CASSEALNTFITDTQYF	TGTGCCAGCAGTGAAGCGCTGAATACGTTCATCACAGATACGCAGTATTTT
NA	TRBV29-1	TRBJ1-2	few	CSVEDAYTYYGYTF	TGCAGCGTTGAAGATGCCTACACCTACTATGGCTACACCTTC
NA	TRBV27	TRBJ1-1	few	CASSFFGGGYTEAFF	TGTGCCAGCAGTTTCTTCGGGGGAGGGTACACTGAAGCTTTCTTT
TRBD1	TRBV6-6	TRBJ1-1	once	CASGRSTGMGTEAFF	TGTGCCAGTGGCCGGTCGACAGGGATGGGGACTGAAGCTTTCTTT
TRBD1	TRBV29-1	TRBJ2-7	NA	CSVERDRGVSEQYF	TGCAGCGTTGAAAGGGACAGGGGTGTCTCCGAGCAGTACTTC
NA	TRBV7-2	TRBJ1-1	NA	CASSRRNEAFF	TGTGCCAGCAGCCGACGCAATGAAGCTTTCTTT
NA	TRBV7-2	TRBJ2-1	many	CASSLYQGTGNEQFF	TGTGCCAGCAGCTTATATCAAGGGACGGGCAATGAGCAGTTCTTC
TRBD2	TRBV29-1	TRBJ2-5	NA	CSVSGTSVQETQYF	TGCAGCGTCTCCGGGACTAGCGTACAAGAGACCCAGTACTTC
TRBD1	TRBV2	TRBJ1-2	few	CASNGQGGGYTF	TGTGCCAGCAACGGACAGGGGGGTGGCTACACCTTC
NA	TRBV7-9	TRBJ2-3	many	CASSLDQGADTQYF	TGTGCCAGCAGCTTAGACCAGGGAGCAGATACGCAGTATTTT
NA	TRBV28	TRBJ2-2	NA	CASSRTVGELFF	TGTGCCAGCAGTCGGACTGTCGGGGAGCTGTTTTTT
NA	TRBV5-1	TRBJ2-5	NA	CASSPGGQGGETQYF	TGCGCCAGCAGCCCTGGTGGGCAGGGCGGAGAGACCCAGTACTTC
NA	TRBV12-3/TRBV12-4	TRBJ2-7	few	CASTTPGRRAYEQYF	TGTGCCAGCACCACACCGGGACGCCGGGCCTACGAGCAGTACTTC
NA	TRBV4-3	TRBJ2-7	NA	CASSQTDIHEQYF	TGCGCCAGCAGCCAGACAGACATCCACGAGCAGTACTTC
NA	TRBV7-2	TRBJ2-7	NA	CASSLGGLYEQYF	TGTGCCAGCAGCTTAGGAGGCCTCTACGAGCAGTACTTC
TRBD2	TRBV6-1	TRBJ2-3	NA	CASSETPAGGLNTQYF	TGTGCCAGCAGTGAAACCCCAGCGGGGGGCCTCAATACGCAGTATTTT
TRBD1	TRBV18	TRBJ1-1	NA	CASSLDRAVMNTEAFF	TGTGCCAGCTCACTCGACAGGGCGGTGATGAACACTGAAGCTTTCTTT
NA	TRBV20-1	TRBJ2-5	NA	CSAPPDSEETQYF	TGCAGTGCTCCCCCCGACAGTGAAGAGACCCAGTACTTC
NA	TRBV9	TRBJ1-6	NA	CASSVMAGSSDSPLHF	TGTGCCAGCAGCGTAATGGCCGGGTCCTCTGATTCACCCCTCCACTTT
TRBD1	TRBV28	TRBJ1-5	NA	CASSKGAGANQPQHF	TGTGCCAGCAGTAAGGGGGCGGGGGCGAATCAGCCCCAGCATTTT
TRBD1	TRBV5-1	TRBJ1-2	NA	CASSSGQAGANYGYTF	TGCGCCAGCAGCTCTGGACAGGCTGGAGCTAACTATGGCTACACCTTC
NA	TRBV27	TRBJ2-5	many	CASSLSGETQYF	TGTGCCAGCAGTTTAAGCGGGGAGACCCAGTACTTC
TRBD1	TRBV12-3/TRBV12-4	TRBJ2-1	NA	CASSRGTGGYNEQFF	TGTGCCAGCAGCCGCGGGACAGGGGGTTACAATGAGCAGTTCTTC
NA	TRBV20-1	TRBJ1-5	NA	CSARDLPGYSNQPQHF	TGCAGTGCTAGAGATCTACCAGGGTACAGCAATCAGCCCCAGCATTTT
NA	TRBV5-1	TRBJ2-3	NA	CASSSAANREGTQYF	TGCGCCAGCAGTAGCGCGGCGAACAGGGAGGGAACGCAGTATTTT
NA	TRBV28	TRBJ2-1	NA	CASSSDGETQFF	TGTGCCAGCAGCTCGGATGGAGAGACCCAGTTCTTC
NA	TRBV11-1	TRBJ2-1	NA	CASGIPGAYNEQFF	TGTGCCAGCGGGATACCGGGAGCCTACAATGAGCAGTTCTTC
NA	TRBV4-3	TRBJ2-3	NA	CASSQDRGIYTNTQYF	TGCGCCAGCAGCCAAGACAGGGGCATTTACACAAATACGCAGTATTTT
NA	TRBV21-1	TRBJ2-7	NA	CASSKALGRTRAYEQYF	TGTGCCAGCAGCAAAGCGCTAGGACGGACCAGAGCCTACGAGCAGTACTTC
TRBD2	TRBV11-2	TRBJ2-3	medium-sized	CASSLGGGGAGDTQYF	TGTGCCAGCAGCTTAGGAGGCGGGGGGGCCGGAGATACGCAGTATTTT
NA	TRBV20-1	TRBJ1-2	NA	CSLGHYGYTF	TGCAGCCTGGGACACTATGGCTACACCTTC
NA	TRBV7-2	TRBJ1-6	few	CASSLQWGGSPLHF	TGTGCCAGCAGCTTACAATGGGGCGGTTCACCCCTCCACTTT
NA	TRBV29-1	TRBJ2-3	NA	CSVQGLDGTDTQYF	TGCAGCGTTCAGGGGCTCGACGGCACAGATACGCAGTATTTT
TRBD1	TRBV5-1	TRBJ2-4	NA	CAGSPSGQGQNIQYF	TGCGCCGGCAGCCCCAGCGGACAGGGGCAAAACATTCAGTACTTC
TRBD1	TRBV9	TRBJ2-4	NA	CASSADPQGASTKNIQYF	TGTGCCAGCAGCGCCGACCCGCAGGGGGCTTCGACCAAAAACATTCAGTACTTC
TRBD1	TRBV7-2	TRBJ1-2	NA	CASSSDRESYGYTF	TGTGCCAGCAGCTCAGACAGGGAGAGCTATGGCTACACCTTC